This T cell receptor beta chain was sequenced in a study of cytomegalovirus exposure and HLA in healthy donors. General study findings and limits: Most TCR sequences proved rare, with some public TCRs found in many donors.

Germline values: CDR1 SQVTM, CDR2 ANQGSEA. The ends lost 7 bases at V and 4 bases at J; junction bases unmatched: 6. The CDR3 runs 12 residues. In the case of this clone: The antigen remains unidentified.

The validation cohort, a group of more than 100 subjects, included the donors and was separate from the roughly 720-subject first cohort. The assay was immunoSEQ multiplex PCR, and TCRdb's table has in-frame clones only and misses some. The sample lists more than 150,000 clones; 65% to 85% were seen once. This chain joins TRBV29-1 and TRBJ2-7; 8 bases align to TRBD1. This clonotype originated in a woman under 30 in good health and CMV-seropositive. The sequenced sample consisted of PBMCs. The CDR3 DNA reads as TGCAGCGCCCGACAGGGGAAATACGAGCAGTACTTC. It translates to CSARQGKYEQYF.